This T cell receptor (beta chain) is from a study of CD8 T cells in ankylosing spondylitis. Points from the study as a whole: The authors reported significant enrichment of disease-linked clones in matched ankylosing spondylitis synovial fluid. Roughly 8 highly homologous variants made up a TCR beta motif, and this motif appeared characteristic of ankylosing spondylitis blood.

The V and J ends lost 2 bases and 4 bases respectively, with 12 bases between them. Germline CDR1 MGHRA, CDR2 YSYEKL. The CDR3 length is 14 residues. This clonotype was observed at least ten times. Its cognate antigen is unknown. For TCR beta, libraries came from quantitative 5'-RACE with molecular barcodes. One entry per CDR3 protein, called by TCRdb with MiXCR from the 5' RACE reads. The sample lists under 300,000 distinct CDR3 sequences, about 10% occurring once. The V gene is TRBV4-1, the J gene TRBJ2-7; no definite D call. The clonotype comes from a male donor with ankylosing spondylitis or in good health (not recorded which). Sequencing used blood, either unsorted or a sorted T cell fraction (not recorded which). The chain's CDR3 is CASSQYLAGYEQYF. CDR3 sequence (DNA): TGCGCCAGCAGCCAATACCTGGCAGGTTACGAGCAGTACTTC.